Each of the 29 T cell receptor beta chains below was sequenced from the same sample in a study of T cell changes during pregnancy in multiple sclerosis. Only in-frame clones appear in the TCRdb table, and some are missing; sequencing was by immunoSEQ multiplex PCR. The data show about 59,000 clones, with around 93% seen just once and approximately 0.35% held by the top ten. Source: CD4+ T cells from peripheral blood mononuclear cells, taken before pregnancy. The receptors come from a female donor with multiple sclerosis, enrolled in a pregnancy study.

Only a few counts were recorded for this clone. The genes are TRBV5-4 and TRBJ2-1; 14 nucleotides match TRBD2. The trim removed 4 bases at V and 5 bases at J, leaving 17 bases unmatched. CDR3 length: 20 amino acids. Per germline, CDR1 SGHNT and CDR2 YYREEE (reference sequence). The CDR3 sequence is CASSKQIPGTSGRGNNEQFF. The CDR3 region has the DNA TGTGCCAGCAGCAAACAGATACCAGGGACTAGCGGGAGAGGCAACAATGAGCAGTTCTTC.

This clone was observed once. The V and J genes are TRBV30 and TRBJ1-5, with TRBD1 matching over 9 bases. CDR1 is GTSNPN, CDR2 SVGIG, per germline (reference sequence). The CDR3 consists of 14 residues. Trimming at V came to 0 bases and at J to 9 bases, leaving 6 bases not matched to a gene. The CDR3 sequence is CAWSVGDRVGPQHF. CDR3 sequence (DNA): TGTGCCTGGAGTGTAGGGGACAGGGTGGGGCCCCAGCATTTT.

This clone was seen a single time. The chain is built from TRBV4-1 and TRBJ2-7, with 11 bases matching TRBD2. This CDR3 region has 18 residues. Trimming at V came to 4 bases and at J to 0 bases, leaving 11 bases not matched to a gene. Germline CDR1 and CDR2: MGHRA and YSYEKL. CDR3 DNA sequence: TGCGCCAGCAGCCTGAGTGGACTAGCGGGCGGGAGCTCCTACGAGCAGTACTTC. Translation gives CASSLSGLAGGSSYEQYF.

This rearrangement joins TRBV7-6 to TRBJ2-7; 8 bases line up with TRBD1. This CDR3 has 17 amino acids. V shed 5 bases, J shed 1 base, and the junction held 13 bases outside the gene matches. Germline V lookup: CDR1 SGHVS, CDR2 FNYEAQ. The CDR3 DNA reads TGTGCCAGCAGCCCTAGGCCAGGACAGGGAAGGTCCTACGAGCAGTACTTC. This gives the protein CASSPRPGQGRSYEQYF.

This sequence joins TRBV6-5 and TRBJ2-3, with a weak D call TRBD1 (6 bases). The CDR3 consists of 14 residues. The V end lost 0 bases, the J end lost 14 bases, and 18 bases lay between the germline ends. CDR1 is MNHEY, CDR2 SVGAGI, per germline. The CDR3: CASSYSLQGIVTYF. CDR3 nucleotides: TGTGCCAGCAGTTACTCATTACAGGGAATAGTAACGTATTTT.

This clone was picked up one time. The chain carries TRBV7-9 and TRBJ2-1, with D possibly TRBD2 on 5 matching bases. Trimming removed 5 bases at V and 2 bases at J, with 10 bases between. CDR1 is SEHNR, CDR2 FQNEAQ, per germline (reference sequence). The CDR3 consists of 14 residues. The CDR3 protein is CASSPAGTYNEQFF. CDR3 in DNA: TGTGCCAGCAGCCCTGCGGGCACCTACAATGAGCAGTTCTTC. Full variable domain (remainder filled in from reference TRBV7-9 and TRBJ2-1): DTGVSQNPRHKITKRGQNVTFRCDPISEHNRLYWYRQTLGQGPEFLTYFQNEAQLEKSRLLSDRFSAERPKGSFSTLEIQRTEQGDSAMYLCASSPAGTYNEQFFGPGTRLTVL.

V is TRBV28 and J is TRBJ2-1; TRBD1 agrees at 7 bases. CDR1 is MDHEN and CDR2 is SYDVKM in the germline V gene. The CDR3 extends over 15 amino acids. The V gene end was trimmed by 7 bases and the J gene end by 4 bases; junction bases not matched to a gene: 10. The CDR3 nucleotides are TGTGCCAGCACCCTGGACAGGCAACCATACAATGAGCAGTTCTTC. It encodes CASTLDRQPYNEQFF.

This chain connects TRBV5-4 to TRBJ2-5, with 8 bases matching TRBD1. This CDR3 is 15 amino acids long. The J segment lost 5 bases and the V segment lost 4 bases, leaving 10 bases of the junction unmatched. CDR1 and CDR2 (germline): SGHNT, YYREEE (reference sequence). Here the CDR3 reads CASSPRQGSRETQYF. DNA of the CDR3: TGTGCCAGCAGCCCACGACAGGGGTCGCGTGAGACCCAGTACTTC.

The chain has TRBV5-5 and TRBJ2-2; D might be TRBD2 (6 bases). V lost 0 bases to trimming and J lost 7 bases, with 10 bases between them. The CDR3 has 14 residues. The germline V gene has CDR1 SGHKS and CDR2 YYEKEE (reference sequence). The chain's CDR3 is CASSLGTEGGELFF. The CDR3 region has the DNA TGTGCCAGCAGCTTGGGCACGGAGGGCGGGGAGCTGTTTTTT.

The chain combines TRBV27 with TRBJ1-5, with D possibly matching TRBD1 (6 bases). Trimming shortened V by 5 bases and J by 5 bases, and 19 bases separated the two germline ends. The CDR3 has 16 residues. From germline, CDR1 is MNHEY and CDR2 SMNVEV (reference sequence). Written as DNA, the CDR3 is TGTGCCAGCAGTGAAAAACAGGGAAGTAGGTATCAGCCCCAGCATTTT. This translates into CASSEKQGSRYQPQHF.

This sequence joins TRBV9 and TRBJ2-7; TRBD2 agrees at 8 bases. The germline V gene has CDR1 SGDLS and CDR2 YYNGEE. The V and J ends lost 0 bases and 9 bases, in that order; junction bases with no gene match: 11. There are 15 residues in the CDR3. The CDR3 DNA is TGTGCCAGCAGCGTAGGGTCTAGCGGGTCTTCAAGGCAGTACTTC. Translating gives CASSVGSSGSSRQYF.

CDR3 nucleotide sequence: TGTGCCTGGAGTGTACTTTCGCAAGCTTTCTTT. Its protein product is CAWSVLSQAFF. The chain joins TRBV30 to TRBJ1-1; D gene ambiguous. The CDR3 runs 11 residues. Deletions cut 0 bases from V and 9 bases from J, with 8 bases between. Per the germline V gene, CDR1 is GTSNPN and CDR2 is SVGIG (reference sequence). The whole variable domain, filled in from reference TRBV30 and TRBJ1-1, reads SQTIHQWPATLVQPVGSPLSLECTVEGTSNPNLYWYRQAAGRGLQLLFYSVGIGQISSEVPQNLSASRPQDRQFILSSKKLLLSDSGFYLCAWSVLSQAFFGQGTRLTVV.

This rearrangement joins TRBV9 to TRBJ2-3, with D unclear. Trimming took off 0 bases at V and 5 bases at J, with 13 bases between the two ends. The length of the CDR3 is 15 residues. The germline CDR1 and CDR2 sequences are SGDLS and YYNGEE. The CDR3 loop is CASSVGGVRRDTQYF. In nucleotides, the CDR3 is TGTGCCAGCAGCGTAGGTGGCGTCCGGAGAGATACGCAGTATTTT.

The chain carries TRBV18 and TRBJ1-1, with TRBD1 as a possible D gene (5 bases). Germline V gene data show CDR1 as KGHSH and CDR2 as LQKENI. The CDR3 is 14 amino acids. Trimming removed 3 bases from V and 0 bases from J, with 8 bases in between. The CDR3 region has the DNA TGTGCCAGCTCACCCGACAGCCTGAACACTGAAGCTTTCTTT. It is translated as CASSPDSLNTEAFF. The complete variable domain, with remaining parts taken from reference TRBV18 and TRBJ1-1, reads NAGVMQNPRHLVRRRGQEARLRCSPMKGHSHVYWYRQLPEEGLKFMVYLQKENIIDESGMPKERFSAEFPKEGPSILRIQQVVRGDSAAYFCASSPDSLNTEAFFGQGTRLTVV.

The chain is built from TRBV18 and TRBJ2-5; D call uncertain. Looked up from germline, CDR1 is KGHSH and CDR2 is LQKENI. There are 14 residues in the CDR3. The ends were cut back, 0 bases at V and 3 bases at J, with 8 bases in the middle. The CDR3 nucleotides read TGTGCCAGCTCACCACCGTTAGTAAAAGAGACCCAGTACTTC. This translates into CASSPPLVKETQYF.

The chain's CDR3 is CASRPGTTTTDTQYF. The CDR3 DNA reads TGTGCCAGCAGGCCCGGGACTACAACAACGGATACGCAGTATTTT. The chain uses TRBV2 and TRBJ2-3, with TRBD2 matching over 7 bases. This CDR3 has 15 amino acids. Germline V CDR1 and CDR2: SNHLY, FYNNEI. Trimming at V came to 6 bases and at J to 6 bases, leaving 12 bases not matched to a gene.

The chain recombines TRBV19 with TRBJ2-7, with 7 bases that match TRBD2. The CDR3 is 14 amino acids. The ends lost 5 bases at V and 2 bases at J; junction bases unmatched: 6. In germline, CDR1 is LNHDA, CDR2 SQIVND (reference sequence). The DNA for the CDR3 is TGTGCCAGTAGTCAGCCCAGCGGGACCTACGAGCAGTACTTC. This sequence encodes CASSQPSGTYEQYF. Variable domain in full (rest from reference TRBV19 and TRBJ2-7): DGGITQSPKYLFRKEGQNVTLSCEQNLNHDAMYWYRQDPGQGLRLIYYSQIVNDFQKGDIAEGYSVSREKKESFPLTVTSAQKNPTAFYLCASSQPSGTYEQYFGPGTRLTVT.

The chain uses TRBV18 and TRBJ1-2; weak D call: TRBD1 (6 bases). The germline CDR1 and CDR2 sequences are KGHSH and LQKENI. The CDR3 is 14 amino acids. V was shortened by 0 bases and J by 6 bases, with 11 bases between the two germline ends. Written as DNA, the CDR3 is TGTGCCAGCTCACCACCGAGGGGGTCCGATGGCTACACCTTC. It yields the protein CASSPPRGSDGYTF.

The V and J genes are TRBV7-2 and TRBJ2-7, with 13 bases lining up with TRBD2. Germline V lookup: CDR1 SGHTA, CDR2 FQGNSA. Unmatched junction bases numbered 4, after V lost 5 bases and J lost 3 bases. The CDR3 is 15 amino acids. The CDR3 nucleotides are TGTGCCAGCAGCCGAAGGACTAGCGGGAGCTACGAGCAGTACTTC. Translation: CASSRRTSGSYEQYF. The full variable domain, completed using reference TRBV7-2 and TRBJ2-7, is GAGVSQSPSNKVTEKGKDVELRCDPISGHTALYWYRQSLGQGLEFLIYFQGNSAPDKSGLPSDRFSAERTGGSVSTLTIQRTQQEDSAVYLCASSRRTSGSYEQYFGPGTRLTVT.

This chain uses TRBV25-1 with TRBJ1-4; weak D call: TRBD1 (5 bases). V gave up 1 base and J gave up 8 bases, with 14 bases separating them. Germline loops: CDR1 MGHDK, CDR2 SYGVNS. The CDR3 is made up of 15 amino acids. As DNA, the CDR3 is TGTGCCAGCAGTGAATTTGGGGGACTAAGCGAAAAACTGTTTTTT. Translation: CASSEFGGLSEKLFF.

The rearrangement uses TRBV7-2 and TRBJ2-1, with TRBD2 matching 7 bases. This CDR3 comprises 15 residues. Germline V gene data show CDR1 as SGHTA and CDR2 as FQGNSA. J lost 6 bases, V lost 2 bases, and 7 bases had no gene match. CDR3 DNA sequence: TGTGCCAGCAGCTTAACCCTAGCGGAAGGCAATGAGCAGTTCTTC. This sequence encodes CASSLTLAEGNEQFF.

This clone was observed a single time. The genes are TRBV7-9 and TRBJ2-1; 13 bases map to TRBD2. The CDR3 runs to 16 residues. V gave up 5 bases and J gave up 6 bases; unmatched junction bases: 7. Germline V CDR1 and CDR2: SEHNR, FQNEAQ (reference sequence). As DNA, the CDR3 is TGTGCCAGCAGCGGACGACTAGCGGGAGGTCGCAATGAGCAGTTCTTC. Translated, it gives CASSGRLAGGRNEQFF.

This CDR3 is CASSTGQGMQPQHF. CDR3 bases: TGTGCCAGCAGCACCGGACAGGGAATGCAGCCCCAGCATTTT. The chain links TRBV7-2 to TRBJ1-5; 8 nucleotides match TRBD1. The CDR3 runs 14 residues. After removal of 5 bases from V and 7 bases from J, the junction contained 7 bases not matched to a gene. CDR1 SGHTA and CDR2 FQGNSA come from the germline V gene.

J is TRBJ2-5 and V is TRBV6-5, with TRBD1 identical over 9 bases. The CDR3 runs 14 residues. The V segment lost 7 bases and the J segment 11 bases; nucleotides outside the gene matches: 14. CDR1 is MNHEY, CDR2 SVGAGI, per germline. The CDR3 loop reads CASNAPGTGSLQYF. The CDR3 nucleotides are TGTGCCAGCAACGCACCCGGGACAGGGTCGCTGCAGTACTTC.

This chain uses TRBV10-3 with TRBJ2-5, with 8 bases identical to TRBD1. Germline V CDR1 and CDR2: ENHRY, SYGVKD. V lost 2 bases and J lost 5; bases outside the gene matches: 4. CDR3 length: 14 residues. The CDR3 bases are TGTGCCATCAGTGAGCTTAACAGGGGGGAGACCCAGTACTTC. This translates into CAISELNRGETQYF.

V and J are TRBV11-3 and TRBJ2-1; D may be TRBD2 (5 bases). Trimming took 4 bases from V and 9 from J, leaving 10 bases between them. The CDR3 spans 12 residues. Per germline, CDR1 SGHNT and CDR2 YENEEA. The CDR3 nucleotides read TGTGCCAGCAGCTCGGGATCGGGTGAGCAGTTCTTC. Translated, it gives CASSSGSGEQFF.

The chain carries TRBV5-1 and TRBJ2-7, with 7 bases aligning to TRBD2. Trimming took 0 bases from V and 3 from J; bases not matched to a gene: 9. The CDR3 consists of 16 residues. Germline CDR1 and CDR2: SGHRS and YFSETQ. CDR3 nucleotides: TGCGCCAGCAGCTTGGCCAGCGGGACGGCAAGCTACGAGCAGTACTTC. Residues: CASSLASGTASYEQYF.

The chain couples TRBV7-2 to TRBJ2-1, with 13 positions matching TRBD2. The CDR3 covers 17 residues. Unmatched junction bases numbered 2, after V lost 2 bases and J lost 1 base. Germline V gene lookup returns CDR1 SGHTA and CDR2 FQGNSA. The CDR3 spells CASSLRGLAGSYNEQFF. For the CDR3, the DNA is TGTGCCAGCAGCTTAAGGGGACTAGCGGGATCCTACAATGAGCAGTTCTTC.

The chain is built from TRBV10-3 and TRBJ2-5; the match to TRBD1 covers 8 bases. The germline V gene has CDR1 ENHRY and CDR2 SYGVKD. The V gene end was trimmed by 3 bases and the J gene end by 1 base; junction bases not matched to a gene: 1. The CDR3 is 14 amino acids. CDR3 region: CAISDGQGQETQYF. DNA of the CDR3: TGTGCCATCAGTGATGGACAGGGCCAAGAGACCCAGTACTTC.